This T cell receptor beta chain was documented in a study of CD4 T cells in relation to SARS-CoV-2 and coronaviruses. Before the COVID-19 pandemic, during about 2011-2019, CD4+ T cells were taken from unexposed donors. This CDR3 contains 11 residues. The V end lost 5 bases, the J end lost 5 bases, and 9 bases lay between the germline ends. Germline V gene sequence: CDR1 DFQATT, CDR2 SNEGSKA (reference sequence). Notes on the study in general: Culture-expanded clones reflect memory recall rather than primary priming during culture.

Deep TCR-beta sequencing used DNA from uncultured naive and memory CD4+ T cells. Profiled with immunoSEQ multiplex PCR; TCRdb holds only in-frame clones, not every one. The repertoire holds roughly 63,000 clones, with approximately 94% as singletons. This clone was seen a single time. Antigen: not known. The specimen was naive CD4+ T cells from PBMCs. Described subset: naive CD4+ T cells isolated by negative enrichment. This chain links TRBV20-1 with TRBJ1-1; D might be TRBD1 (6 bases). The clonotype comes from a human donor in good health. The chain's CDR3 is CSAPGVTEAFF. CDR3 DNA sequence: TGCAGTGCTCCAGGGGTAACTGAAGCTTTCTTT.